This T cell receptor (beta chain) came from a study of Graves' ophthalmopathy and Graves' hyperthyroidism (dated by TCRdb to the late 2010s). For the wider study: Peripheral blood was collected before any treatment was given, at the time of initial diagnosis. In total, 135 blood samples were TCR-sequenced: 40 to 45 ophthalmopathy, 80 or so hyperthyroidism and approximately 17 hyperthyroidism-to-ophthalmopathy patients. To explore V-J signatures distinguishing ophthalmopathy from hyperthyroidism, a discovery set of under 110 patients (fewer than 45 ophthalmopathy, some 55 stable hyperthyroidism) was enrolled. Following sample collection, hyperthyroidism patients were given methimazole at a starting dose of 30 mg daily, and ophthalmopathy patients were given high-dose intravenous methylprednisolone. To tell Graves' ophthalmopathy apart from Graves' hyperthyroidism, and to predict which patients would progress to ophthalmopathy, the study relied on TCR beta repertoire signatures. The independent validation cohort included 18 hyperthyroidism patients plus 17 patients who later progressed from hyperthyroidism to ophthalmopathy. T-cell repertoires of thyroid tissue and blood were compared in a handful of hyperthyroidism patients. For training and testing, the 95 to 100 patients in the discovery cohort were randomly divided in a 7:3 ratio. General conclusions and limits of the study: Among expanded thyroid clonotypes with frequency above 0.001, most also showed up in blood, which suggests that blood repertoires may reflect the thyroid immune response. Sample size was not statistically predetermined, and group allocation was not concealed from the investigators. In cross-validation, the 13-signature model distinguished ophthalmopathy from stable hyperthyroidism with about 88% sensitivity and 81% to 83% specificity, and in the test set the corresponding values were approximately 80% and 75%. In validation, the model predicted ophthalmopathy progression with about 70% sensitivity and 72.22% specificity; 12 predicted patients were CT-confirmed with GO in a median of approximately 6.2 months.

As to this clonotype: What antigen it recognizes has not been identified. No clone much larger than this one lies a single base away; base qualities are absent.

For repertoire sequencing, the TCR beta CDR3 regions were amplified from RNA transcripts. HTBI primers and the Qiagen OneStep RT-PCR kit were used in a first-round RT-PCR, which was followed by a second-round multiplex PCR, size selection and purification. The libraries underwent paired-end sequencing with 100 bp reads on an Illumina HiSeq2000. Concerning the study's data processing: Reads were processed with SOAPnuke, discarding reads with adapters, uncalled bases, mean Phred below 15, or no exact constant-primer or identifier match. COPE v1.2.5 was used to merge the high-quality paired reads. Unique nucleotide sequences were defined as clonotypes and aligned to IMGT TRB V, D and J references using MiTCR v1.1. The analysis was limited to V-J combinations with a frequency above 0.0001, which together covered roughly 99% of repertoires. A TCR clonal expansion and chaos score per V-J combination was defined as the ratio of F50 clonal expansion to chaos observed in the TCRdist matrix. Features were reduced by Welch's t-statistics and random forest to over ten V-J combinations, which fed a naive Bayes classifier. Thyroid-blood repertoire similarity was quantified with the Morisita-Horn index. Starting from the raw public reads, TCRdb applied fastp trimming at Q25, assembled clones with MiXCR and retained in-frame beta chains. Entries that share a CDR3 protein sequence are merged under the most common genes and DNA. Here the V and J calls rest on TCRdb's processing, not on the authors' analysis. In all, the sample holds hundreds of thousands of distinct CDR3 sequences, and about 20% of those were seen once. The top ten clonotypes cover more than 5.5% of the sample.

The CDR3 spans 14 residues, from the cysteine through the phenylalanine. Only the CDR3 DNA stays, 42 bases, in frame from base 1. The V end loses 4 bases and the J end loses 5 bases, and a stretch of 14 bases separates them. CDR1 and CDR2 were assigned from the germline V gene as MNHEY and SVGAGI. Hyperthyroidism was considered stable if no progression to ophthalmopathy occurred within 18 months of follow-up. The hyperthyroidism patients were 18 to 65 years old and newly diagnosed, with a disease duration of less than 2 months. Patients with other autoimmune diseases, uncontrolled infections, pregnancy or lactation were excluded. Diagnosis relied on clinical symptoms, serum thyroxine, TRAb, thyroid ultrasound and orbital computed tomography. Using Ficoll-Paque density gradient centrifugation, PBMCs were isolated from 8.5 to 10 ml of fresh peripheral blood. Total RNA was extracted using Trizol reagent, and RNA quality was checked on an Agilent 2100 Bioanalyzer.

The receptor was isolated from a woman between 18 and 30 years old with stable Graves' hyperthyroidism. Some clones in this sample may be carry-over from other donors' samples. Donor details come from another sample of the same person, matched by shared clones. The chain links TRBV6-5 with TRBJ2-5, with the D gene not confidently named. The sequencing sample was made of peripheral blood. DNA sequence: TGTGCCAGCAGTTCGTCCTGGAATTCGGAGACCCAGTACTTC. It encodes CASSSSWNSETQYF.